This TCR beta chain was obtained from a study of shared clonotypes between healthy human individuals. Trimming took off 3 bases at V and 3 bases at J, with 7 bases between the two ends. Germline V lookup: CDR1 SGHTS, CDR2 YDEGEE. This CDR3 has 13 residues. Libraries were prepared by immunoSEQ multiplex PCR; TCRdb keeps only in-frame clonotypes and omits some of them. Seen here are 950,000 to 1,100,000 clones, roughly 80% observed once, and the top ten hold about 1.5%. This clone was seen many times. Sequenced sample: memory CD4+ T cells sorted from blood. Subset described: CD45RA-negative fraction. The chain joins TRBV5-8 to TRBJ2-1; D call uncertain. This sequence originates from a man aged 18-30 years in good health. The CDR3 coding sequence is TGTGCCAGCAGCTCCGACCACTACAATGAGCAGTTCTTC. Translated, it gives CASSSDHYNEQFF.